The source of this T cell receptor (beta chain) is a study of T cells in Graves' hyperthyroidism and ophthalmopathy. Patients aged 18 to 65 had newly diagnosed hyperthyroidism of under 2 months' duration. Exclusion of a patient resulted from uncontrolled infection, other autoimmune disease, pregnancy or lactation. This clonotype was seen repeatedly, ten times or more. Its antigen remains unknown. The CDR3 loop spans 11 amino acids. The V and J ends lost 6 bases and 6 bases respectively, with 12 bases between them. From germline, CDR1 is DFQATT and CDR2 SNEGSKA (reference sequence). The CDR3 regions of TCR beta were amplified from RNA transcripts. First-round RT-PCR with HTBI primers amplified the TCR CDR3 region. TCRdb itself ran the multiplex PCR reads through MiXCR, one entry per CDR3 protein. This repertoire shows 160,000 or so distinct CDR3 sequences, just under 9.5% found once; its top ten account for approximately 20%.

Study-wide findings and caveats: It was a median 6.5 months before onset that the model predicted ophthalmopathy. A model of 13 V-J features distinguished ophthalmopathy from stable hyperthyroidism.

The sequence derives from a woman in her late teens or twenties with Graves' hyperthyroidism that later progressed to Graves' ophthalmopathy. Sequencing input: blood. The rearrangement links TRBV20-1 to TRBJ2-7, with a possible D match to TRBD2 (6 bases). The CDR3 bases are TGCAGTGCCAGAAGGGGAGGCGAGCAGTACTTC. Amino acids: CSARRGGEQYF.